Listed below are T cell receptor beta chains from one sample, sequenced in a study of blood T cell repertoires in COVID-19. This table comes from immunoSEQ multiplex PCR, and its TCRdb copy is limited to in-frame clones, with some not included. Of 200,000 to 250,000 clones listed, around 84% are singletons. The specimen sequenced was peripheral blood. The receptors stem from a woman in her sixties or seventies who had recovered from COVID-19. Each CDR3 is given with its conserved first and last residue. A D gene is named only where the DNA matches it firmly.

v_gene	len	d_gene	j_gene	CDR3nt	CDR3aa
TRBV19	14	TRBD1	TRBJ2-7	TGTGCCAGTAGTTCCGGGACAGGGGTAAGCGAGCAGTACTTC	CASSSGTGVSEQYF
TRBV5-4	16	TRBD2	TRBJ2-3	TGTGCCAGCAGCTACAAAGCGGGGGCCGGCACAGATACGCAGTATTTT	CASSYKAGAGTDTQYF
TRBV19	12	TRBD1	TRBJ1-2	TGTGCCAGTACCCCAGGGGGTCCTGGCTACACCTTC	CASTPGGPGYTF
TRBV4-2	16	-	TRBJ2-7	TGTGCCAGCAGCCAAGATCTAGAGGGAGGCTCCTACGAGCAGTACTTC	CASSQDLEGGSYEQYF
TRBV3-1/TRBV3-2	15	TRBD1	TRBJ2-7	TGTGCCAGCAGCCCCTGGACAGGGAGGACCTACGAGCAGTACTTC	CASSPWTGRTYEQYF
TRBV5-1	15	TRBD2	TRBJ2-5	TGCGCCAGCAGCTCACTAGCGGGGGCCCAAGAGACCCAGTACTTC	CASSSLAGAQETQYF
TRBV11-2	16	-	TRBJ2-7	TGTGCCAGCAGCTTCCCGTCCGGACTGAGCTCCTACGAGCAGTACTTC	CASSFPSGLSSYEQYF
TRBV5-1	13	-	TRBJ2-7	TGCGCCAGCAGCGGCCGGGACACGGGGGAGCAGTACTTC	CASSGRDTGEQYF
TRBV27	15	-	TRBJ1-4	TGTGCCAGCAGCCCACTCCCTCCAGGAGGGGAAAAACTGTTTTTT	CASSPLPPGGEKLFF
TRBV12-5	15	TRBD1	TRBJ1-2	TGTGCTAGTGGTTGGCCCGGACAGGAGGACGGTGGCTACACCTTC	CASGWPGQEDGGYTF
TRBV6-5	15	TRBD2	TRBJ2-7	TGTGCCAGCAGTTACGGGACTAGCGTTTCCTACGAGCAGTACTTC	CASSYGTSVSYEQYF